This TCR beta chain originates from a study of blood T cell repertoires in COVID-19. The CDR3 sequence is 13 residues long. Germline assignment: CDR1 MNHEY and CDR2 SVGAGI. The V gene end was trimmed by 8 bases and the J gene end by 1 base; junction bases not matched to a gene: 2. The assay was immunoSEQ multiplex PCR, and TCRdb's table has in-frame clones only and misses some. The sample has 350,000 to 400,000 clones; more than 75% are singletons. The chain is built from TRBV6-5 and TRBJ2-5; 9 bases are shared with TRBD1. Sequencing was done on a sample of PBMCs or T cells enriched from blood (not recorded which). The sequence was obtained from a young woman who had recovered from COVID-19. CDR3 sequence reads: CASGTGPQETQYF. Written as DNA, the CDR3 is TGTGCCAGCGGGACAGGGCCCCAAGAGACCCAGTACTTC.